These 11 T cell receptor beta chains were sequenced from one sample in a study of tissue T cells after allogeneic stem cell transplantation (dated by TCRdb to between 2021 and 2023). Libraries were made using the immunoSEQ multiplex PCR assay. The immuneACCESS repertoire file appears here via TCRdb, limited to in-frame rearrangements. These files lack a portion of the clones; in checked studies, under half of the deficit traces to unresolved V genes, and the cause of the others is not known. The sample includes more than 40,000 clones, with 73% observed a single time. About 0.55% of the sample lies in the top ten. Sequenced sample: sorted cells pooled from one or two spleens. These receptors were collected from a pool of C57BL/6 mice in good health.

Remarks on this clone: The gene names given are mouse names. The read is 1 residue too short to cover the CDR3 end, so that end is filled in from the germline J gene. The chain uses TRBV13-2 and TRBJ2-4; no clear D gene. Germline V gives CDR1 NNHNN, CDR2 SYGAGS (reference sequence). Trimming removed 1 base at V and 6 bases at J, with 0 bases between. The CDR3 sequence is 10 residues long. The CDR3 sequence: CASGDNTLYF. The part of the CDR3 DNA that was read is TGTGCCAGCGGTGATAACACCTTGTAC.

As concerns this clone: Genes here carry mouse names. The read gets to within 1 residue of the CDR3 end, and the germline J gene fills in the rest. The genes are TRBV13-1 and TRBJ2-5; TRBD2 is a possible D gene (5 bases). Per germline, CDR1 NSHNY and CDR2 SYGAGN. The V and J ends lost 2 bases and 3 bases respectively, with 10 bases between them. The CDR3 consists of 14 residues. This chain's CDR3 is CASSEILGQDTQYF. CDR3 bases read: TGTGCCAGCAGTGAGATCCTGGGTCAAGACACCCAGTAC.

In this sample, this clone turned up a few times. Gene names and germline match the mouse. The missing CDR3 end, 1 residue past where the read stops, is filled in from the germline J gene. The chain combines TRBV5 with TRBJ2-7; D perhaps matches TRBD1 (6 bases). Trimming left V 2 bases short and J 3 bases short, with 8 bases between. The CDR3 runs 13 residues. Germline V lookup: CDR1 LGHNA, CDR2 YNLKQL (reference sequence). CDR3 sequence: CASSQFRGYEQYF. The CDR3 bases that were read are TGTGCCAGCAGCCAATTCAGGGGCTATGAACAGTAC.

With regard to this clone: Germline and genes: mouse. The missing CDR3 end, 1 residue past where the read stops, is filled in from the germline J gene. The V and J genes are TRBV13-1 and TRBJ2-5; either TRBD1 or TRBD2 may fit D (7 bases each). The CDR3 contains 15 residues. CDR1 and CDR2 (germline): NSHNY, SYGAGN. V was shortened by 3 bases and J by 3 bases, with 14 bases between the two germline ends. The CDR3 bases that were read are TGTGCCAGCAGTGCCCCCAGGGGGGGGCAAGACACCCAGTAC. Translated, it gives CASSAPRGGQDTQY. The full CDR3 sequence reads CASSAPRGGQDTQYF.

Concerning this clone: Gene names refer to mouse genes. The read halts 1 residue ahead of the CDR3 end, with the missing end drawn from the germline J gene. The V and J genes are TRBV13-3 and TRBJ2-5, with a possible D match to TRBD1 (5 bases). The germline V gene encodes CDR1 NNHDY and CDR2 SYVADS. V was trimmed by 0 bases and J by 6 bases, leaving 8 bases between them. The CDR3 is made up of 13 amino acids. The sequenced CDR3 bases are TGTGCCAGCAGTGATGGAGGGGTGGACACCCAGTAC. It translates to CASSDGGVDTQY. In full, the CDR3 is CASSDGGVDTQYF.

There are a few counts of this clone. Each gene name is a mouse one. The read halts 1 residue ahead of the CDR3 end, with the missing end drawn from the germline J gene. The V call is TRBV24, the J call TRBJ2-7; the match to TRBD2 covers 10 bases. V dropped 6 bases and J dropped 4; count of bases not matched to a gene: 6. The CDR3 contains 14 residues. Germline V CDR1 and CDR2: KGHTA, FRNEEI. CDR3: CASRTGTGVYEQYF. Incomplete CDR3 DNA: TGTGCCAGCAGGACCGGGACTGGGGTATATGAACAGTAC.

Turning to this clone: Gene names refer to mouse genes. This CDR3 is CASGDAKDWGALYF. CDR3 DNA (partial): TGTGCCAGCGGTGATGCAAAGGACTGGGGGGCCTTGTAC. The chain couples TRBV13-2 to TRBJ2-4; 11 bases align to TRBD2. Read sequence stops 1 residue before the CDR3 end, and the germline J gene provides the missing end. The germline V gene has CDR1 NNHNN and CDR2 SYGAGS (reference sequence). V shed 0 bases and J 10 bases; nucleotides not matched to a gene: 4. This CDR3 has 14 amino acids.

Regarding this clone: Genes here carry mouse names. With the read ending 1 residue before the CDR3 end, the germline J gene is used to fill in that end. The V call is TRBV16, the J call TRBJ2-7, with 12 bases fitting TRBD2. The junction had 5 bases not matched to a gene; V was cut back by 4 bases and J by 4 bases. CDR3 length: 15 residues. Germline CDR1 and CDR2: SGHSA and FRNQAP. CDR3 sequence reads: CASSSRTGGGYEQYF. The covered CDR3 bases are TGTGCAAGCAGCTCCCGGACTGGGGGGGGGTATGAACAGTAC.

Details on this clone: The genes and germline here are from mouse. Read data end 1 residue before the CDR3 end; the end is taken from the germline J gene. V and J are TRBV16 and TRBJ1-1; D possibly corresponds to TRBD1 (5 bases). CDR1 is SGHSA, CDR2 FRNQAP, per germline. The CDR3 totals 11 residues. The germline V and J ends were trimmed by 4 bases and 7 bases, with 7 bases remaining between them. The CDR3 spells CASSSREEVFF. Incomplete CDR3 DNA: TGTGCAAGCAGCTCCAGGGAAGAAGTCTTC.

Concerning this clone: Mouse names are used for the genes. The CDR3 end lies 1 residue beyond the end of the read and is filled in from the germline J gene. This rearrangement joins TRBV3 to TRBJ2-7; TRBD1 is a possible D gene (6 bases). The CDR3 is 12 amino acids. From germline, CDR1 is SNHLY and CDR2 FYNGKV (reference sequence). Trimming shortened V by 5 bases and J by 3 bases, and 8 bases separated the two germline ends. Partial CDR3 DNA: TGTGCCAGCAGCCCGGACAGCTATGAACAGTAC. Protein product: CASSPDSYEQY. The whole CDR3 sequence is CASSPDSYEQYF.

With respect to this clone: Gene names follow the mouse nomenclature. The read falls 1 residue short of the CDR3 end, and the missing part is taken from the germline J gene. The rearrangement uses TRBV13-1 and TRBJ2-2; no definite D call. Per the germline V gene, CDR1 is NSHNY and CDR2 is SYGAGN. This CDR3 comprises 16 residues. V was pared by 1 base and J by 0 bases, with 10 bases between. CDR3 DNA, as far as it was read: TGTGCCAGCAGTGATAGGACCGCTGCAAACACCGGGCAGCTCTAC. It encodes CASSDRTAANTGQLY. The full CDR3 protein is CASSDRTAANTGQLYF.